The TCR beta chain under discussion was sequenced for a study of T cell responses to AZD1222 COVID-19 vaccine. For this clone: Its antigen remains unknown.

V was shortened by 3 bases and J by 4 bases, with 7 bases between the two germline ends. This CDR3 spans 13 amino acids. CDR1 is SEHNR and CDR2 is FQNEAQ in the germline V gene (reference sequence). Overall study findings and caveats: Spike-wide coverage was observed for vaccine-associated CD4 TCRs, with dominant responses at 160-218 and 743-854. Reports say nearly half of spike-specific TCRs go after unmutated variant regions.

Clones were read by immunoSEQ multiplex PCR, and TCRdb kept only the in-frame ones, dropping some. Among about 99,000 clones listed, about 90% were seen once. The rearrangement joins TRBV7-9 to TRBJ1-5; D uncertain. The sequencing here drew on peripheral blood, taken on day 0 of AZD1222 vaccination. This TCR was recovered from an adult in good health. In nucleotides, the CDR3 is TGTGCCAGCAGCTTCCCCGGGAATCAGCCCCAGCATTTT. This codes for CASSFPGNQPQHF.